This entry lists 20 T cell receptor beta chains sequenced from one sample in a study of technical replicates of blood from a handful of donors listed by TCRdb under 2017. The library was prepared using the immunoSEQ multiplex PCR assay. Imported from immuneACCESS, the table was reduced by TCRdb to in-frame sequences with V and J called. These copies leave out some clones; in studies compared against another copy, an unresolved V gene accounts for under half, and the cause of the remainder is not known. This sample comprises roughly 73,000 clones, 93% of them detected only once. The ten top clones hold 0.25% to 0.3% of the sample. Sequencing was done on a sample of T cells isolated from PBMCs. These receptors were taken from a human donor in good health.

The rearrangement links TRBV29-1 to TRBJ2-7, with D perhaps matching TRBD1 (6 bases). The CDR3 extends over 13 amino acids. Germline CDR1 is SQVTM and CDR2 is ANQGSEA. V shed 7 bases and J shed 0 bases, with 13 bases lying between them. CDR3 nucleotides: TGCAGCGCCCGGACAGCGAGCTCCTACGAGCAGTACTTC. Translating it yields CSARTASSYEQYF.

The J gene is TRBJ2-1, the V gene TRBV5-1; 7 bases line up with TRBD1. Trimming took 2 bases from V and 0 from J; bases not matched to a gene: 2. CDR3 length equals 15 residues. Germline loops: CDR1 SGHRS, CDR2 YFSETQ. The CDR3 region is CASSFGDSSYNEQFF. The CDR3 bases are TGCGCCAGCAGCTTTGGGGACAGCTCCTACAATGAGCAGTTCTTC.

This clone was counted a single time. The chain has TRBV5-4 and TRBJ2-3; 10 bases line up with TRBD2. The CDR3 sequence is 15 residues long. The V segment lost 2 bases and the J segment 3 bases; nucleotides outside the gene matches: 3. CDR1 SGHNT and CDR2 YYREEE come from the germline V gene (reference sequence). CDR3 protein: CASSFSAGGTDTQYF. CDR3 DNA: TGTGCCAGCAGCTTCTCAGCGGGAGGGACAGATACGCAGTATTTT.

The chain employs TRBV12-5 and TRBJ1-5; 7 positions match TRBD1. V was pared by 0 bases and J by 8 bases, with 10 bases of the junction left unmatched. Germline CDR1 and CDR2: LGHNT and FRNRAP. The CDR3 contains 16 residues. CDR3 protein: CASGLVLRGPVEPQHF. The DNA of the CDR3 is TGTGCTAGTGGTTTGGTACTGAGGGGGCCGGTCGAGCCCCAGCATTTT.

The chain recombines TRBV7-6 with TRBJ2-1, with TRBD1 matching over 8 bases. The junction had 6 bases not matched to a gene; V was cut back by 4 bases and J by 4 bases. The germline gives CDR1 SGHVS, CDR2 FNYEAQ. This CDR3 has 15 residues. As DNA, the CDR3 is TGTGCCAGCAGCTACGGGACAGGTTCATACAATGAGCAGTTCTTC. It is translated as CASSYGTGSYNEQFF.

The chain joins TRBV14 to TRBJ1-2; 8 bases are shared with TRBD1. The CDR3 is 14 residues long. The germline V gene encodes CDR1 SGHDN and CDR2 FVKESK. J lost 6 bases, V lost 0 bases, and 3 bases had no gene match. The CDR3 DNA sequence: TGTGCCAGCAGCCAAGATCGGACAGGGCATGGCTACACCTTC. This codes for CASSQDRTGHGYTF.

This chain uses TRBV5-6 with TRBJ1-2, with D unclear. CDR1 is SGHDT and CDR2 is YYEEEE in the germline V gene. Trimming pared 0 bases from V and 4 bases from J, leaving 16 bases between. CDR3 length: 16 residues. The CDR3 coding sequence is TGTGCCAGCAGCTTGGCAGGAAACCTACCTATCTATGGCTACACCTTC. Its translation is CASSLAGNLPIYGYTF.

The genes are TRBV25-1 and TRBJ2-2; tentatively, D is TRBD2 (6 bases). Germline lookup yields CDR1 MGHDK and CDR2 SYGVNS. The CDR3 runs 13 residues. V was trimmed by 11 bases and J by 2 bases, leaving 12 bases between them. The CDR3 bases are TGTGCCGCCCGGAGGGGAAACACCGGGGAGCTGTTTTTT. Protein sequence: CAARRGNTGELFF.

The chain combines TRBV27 with TRBJ1-3; TRBD1 is a possible D gene (5 bases). Between the trimmed V and J ends, which lost 2 bases and 2 bases, there was a span of 16 bases. The length of the CDR3 is 17 residues. CDR1 and CDR2 (germline): MNHEY, SMNVEV (reference sequence). In DNA, the CDR3 is TGTGCCAGCAGTTTAAATGGCAGGGATTTCCCTGGAAACACCATATATTTT. This translates into CASSLNGRDFPGNTIYF.

This clone has only one observation. This chain links TRBV30 with TRBJ1-5; no clear D. The CDR3 has 13 residues. Germline CDR1 is GTSNPN and CDR2 is SVGIG (reference sequence). V was pared by 2 bases and J by 4 bases, with 9 bases between. The CDR3 loop reads CAWSPLANQPQHF. CDR3 nucleotide sequence: TGTGCCTGGAGTCCCTTGGCAAATCAGCCCCAGCATTTT.

This rearrangement joins TRBV10-3 to TRBJ1-2; 7 nucleotides agree with TRBD1. Germline CDR1 is ENHRY and CDR2 is SYGVKD. The junction had 3 bases not matched to a gene; V was cut back by 2 bases and J by 3 bases. The CDR3 covers 14 residues. CDR3 in amino acids: CAISEAGTDYGYTF. DNA of the CDR3: TGTGCCATCAGTGAGGCGGGGACAGACTATGGCTACACCTTC.

The chain employs TRBV10-3 and TRBJ1-1; D remains ambiguous. CDR1 and CDR2 from the germline V gene are ENHRY and SYGVKD. V was clipped by 3 bases and J by 4 bases, with 9 bases between them. The CDR3 covers 13 residues. The CDR3 sequence is CAISDRASTEAFF. The CDR3 DNA is TGTGCCATCAGTGATCGAGCGAGCACTGAAGCTTTCTTT.

The chain has TRBV28 and TRBJ1-1; possibly TRBD1 for D (5 bases). Trimming stripped 6 bases from V and 0 bases from J, with 11 bases between. The CDR3 contains 14 residues. The germline gives CDR1 MDHEN, CDR2 SYDVKM. This CDR3 reads CASSSGLLNTEAFF. CDR3 DNA sequence: TGTGCCAGCAGCTCAGGGTTGCTGAACACTGAAGCTTTCTTT.

The chain uses TRBV4-1 and TRBJ1-2; 8 nucleotides agree with TRBD1. Germline assignment: CDR1 MGHRA and CDR2 YSYEKL. Trimming took 4 bases from V and 2 from J; bases not matched to a gene: 6. The CDR3 extends over 15 amino acids. The CDR3 is CASSRQGAGNYGYTF. The CDR3 DNA sequence: TGCGCCAGCAGCCGCCAGGGGGCCGGGAACTATGGCTACACCTTC.

J is TRBJ2-2 and V is TRBV5-6, with 8 bases matching TRBD1. The V and J ends lost 3 bases and 5 bases, in that order; junction bases with no gene match: 6. CDR1 and CDR2 (germline): SGHDT, YYEEEE. This CDR3 is built from 15 residues. The CDR3 here is CASSWQGASTGELFF. For the CDR3, the DNA is TGTGCCAGCAGCTGGCAGGGGGCGAGTACCGGGGAGCTGTTTTTT.

This clone was observed once. CDR3 nucleotides: TGTGCCAGCAGCTTCCGACTAGCGGGAGGGCTCAATGAGCAGTTCTTC. Amino acid sequence: CASSFRLAGGLNEQFF. The rearrangement uses TRBV7-6 and TRBJ2-1, with 14 bases identical to TRBD2. The CDR3 consists of 16 residues. Germline loops: CDR1 SGHVS, CDR2 FNYEAQ. Trimming removed 3 bases from V and 6 bases from J; junction bases left unmatched: 4.

The CDR3 DNA sequence: TGTGCCAGCACCCCAAGTGGACAAGCCAAAAACATTCAGTACTTC. Residues: CASTPSGQAKNIQYF. The chain employs TRBV5-4 and TRBJ2-4; D is perhaps TRBD1 (5 bases). Germline V gene sequence: CDR1 SGHNT, CDR2 YYREEE (reference sequence). The CDR3 extends over 15 amino acids. V dropped 6 bases and J dropped 0 bases, with 13 bases sitting between them.

This clone appeared a few times. The chain employs TRBV10-1 and TRBJ2-3; 8 bases fit TRBD2. After removal of 2 bases from V and 1 base from J, the junction contained 2 bases not matched to a gene. The CDR3 runs 15 residues. CDR1 is WNHNN, CDR2 SYGVQD, per germline (reference sequence). The DNA of the CDR3 is TGCGCCAGCAGTGAGGGGACTAGAGGCACAGATACGCAGTATTTT. This codes for CASSEGTRGTDTQYF.

The chain employs TRBV29-1 and TRBJ2-3; the D is unclear. Germline lookup yields CDR1 SQVTM and CDR2 ANQGSEA. CDR3 length: 12 amino acids. The ends were cut back, 5 bases at V and 0 bases at J, with 6 bases in the middle. CDR3 protein: CSVSVSTDTQYF. In DNA, the CDR3 is TGCAGCGTTTCCGTCAGCACAGATACGCAGTATTTT.

The V and J genes are TRBV2 and TRBJ2-7, with unresolved D. This CDR3 is built from 13 residues. Trimming removed 1 base from V and 4 bases from J, with 8 bases in between. The germline CDR1 and CDR2 sequences are SNHLY and FYNNEI. CDR3 sequence reads: CASSEGEAYEQYF. Written as DNA, the CDR3 is TGTGCCAGCAGTGAAGGCGAAGCTTACGAGCAGTACTTC.